Shown below are 16 T cell receptor beta chains from a single sample sequenced in a study of regulatory T cells in long-lasting Graves disease. Building of the TCR beta libraries involved iRepertoire HTBI primers and Arm-PCR of CDR3 regions. MiXCR was run by TCRdb on the multiplex PCR reads, yielding one entry per CDR3 protein. The repertoire holds approximately 400,000 distinct CDR3 sequences, with less than 25% as singletons. Time point here: persistent/refractory GD, antithyroid drugs over 5 years with positive TRAb. The TCR library used RNA extracted from PBMCs. The specimen comprised peripheral blood mononuclear cells (PBMCs), sampled when the disease was refractory, from a patient treated with antithyroid drugs. These receptors originate from a female donor with Graves disease.

This chain uses TRBV20-1 with TRBJ1-5, with D perhaps matching TRBD1 (5 bases). Looked up from germline, CDR1 is DFQATT and CDR2 is SNEGSKA (reference sequence). V was pared by 3 bases and J by 6 bases, with 12 bases between. This CDR3 spans 13 amino acids. CDR3 in DNA: TGCAGTGCTAGCCTGGGGACGGCTCAGCCCCAGCATTTT. This encodes CSASLGTAQPQHF.

This clonotype was seen ten or more times. V gene TRBV20-1 combines with J gene TRBJ2-1; D perhaps matches TRBD1 (6 bases). The germline V gene has CDR1 DFQATT and CDR2 SNEGSKA (reference sequence). This CDR3 is built from 15 residues. Trimming stripped 0 bases from V and 4 bases from J, with 13 bases between. CDR3 sequence reads: CSARDPGQHYNEQFF. The CDR3 nucleotides read TGCAGTGCTAGAGATCCCGGACAGCATTACAATGAGCAGTTCTTC.

This clonotype appeared many times. This chain joins TRBV20-1 and TRBJ2-5; TRBD1 might be the D (6 bases). CDR1 is DFQATT, CDR2 SNEGSKA, per germline (reference sequence). V was clipped by 6 bases and J by 5 bases, with 13 bases between them. This CDR3 comprises 12 residues. The CDR3, as DNA: TGCAGTGCAAGGGGCAGGGGTGAGACCCAGTACTTC. The encoded protein is CSARGRGETQYF.

The chain combines TRBV6-5 with TRBJ2-3, with a possible D match to TRBD1 (8 bases). The CDR3 runs 14 residues. V was clipped by 4 bases and J by 3 bases, with 11 bases between them. CDR1 is MNHEY and CDR2 is SVGAGI in the germline V gene. Here the CDR3 reads CASSLQGGTDTQYF. The CDR3 nucleotides are TGTGCCAGCAGTTTACAGGGGGGGACAGATACGCAGTATTTT.

This clonotype was detected a few times. The rearrangement links TRBV7-9 to TRBJ2-7; TRBD2 might be the D (6 bases). There are 15 residues in the CDR3. Germline CDR1 is SEHNR and CDR2 is FQNEAQ (reference sequence). V gave up 2 bases and J gave up 0 bases, with 11 bases separating them. CDR3 in amino acids: CASSLQAGTSYEQYF. For the CDR3, the DNA is TGTGCCAGCAGCTTACAGGCGGGGACCTCCTACGAGCAGTACTTC. Full variable domain (remainder filled in from reference TRBV7-9 and TRBJ2-7): DTGVSQNPRHKITKRGQNVTFRCDPISEHNRLYWYRQTLGQGPEFLTYFQNEAQLEKSRLLSDRFSAERPKGSFSTLEIQRTEQGDSAMYLCASSLQAGTSYEQYFGPGTRLTVT.

This clonotype was recorded at least ten times. At one boundary the junction diverges from the germline segment, which might be a read error. The chain uses TRBV5-1 and TRBJ2-1; D might be TRBD1 (5 bases). Germline V gives CDR1 SGHRS, CDR2 YFSETQ. The CDR3 loop spans 15 amino acids. The CDR3 spells CASSLGQGSYNEQFF. The CDR3 coding sequence is TGTGCCAGCAGTTTAGGGCAGGGCTCCTACAATGAGCAGTTCTTC.

This clonotype has a count of ten or more. The chain links TRBV6-2 or TRBV6-3 to TRBJ2-2; D not certain. The CDR3 length is 12 residues. Germline CDR1 reads MNHEY; CDR2 reads SVGEGT. The ends were cut back, 4 bases at V and 4 bases at J, with 4 bases in the middle. CDR3 nucleotides: TGTGCCAGCAGTTCCTTCACCGGGGAGCTGTTTTTT. Translating gives CASSSFTGELFF.

This clonotype was seen a few times. This chain connects TRBV19 to TRBJ1-3, with D unresolved. The CDR3 length is 19 residues. The V end was cut by 7 bases, the J end by 0 bases, with 25 bases between. Germline CDR1 LNHDA, CDR2 SQIVND (reference sequence). CDR3: CASTTEAGSSFHSGNTIYF. The CDR3 region has the DNA TGTGCCAGTACCACTGAAGCGGGATCCAGTTTCCACTCTGGAAACACCATATATTTT.

The CDR3 here is CSATGTSDYNEQFF. CDR3 sequence (DNA): TGCAGTGCTACCGGGACTAGCGACTACAATGAGCAGTTCTTC. This chain links TRBV20-1 with TRBJ2-1, with TRBD2 identical over 10 bases. Trimming at V came to 4 bases and at J to 3 bases, leaving 3 bases not matched to a gene. The CDR3 spans 14 residues. CDR1 DFQATT and CDR2 SNEGSKA come from the germline V gene (reference sequence).

This chain joins TRBV2 and TRBJ2-7; tentative D call: TRBD2 (5 bases). The CDR3 loop spans 13 amino acids. Germline CDR1 and CDR2: SNHLY and FYNNEI. V dropped 8 bases and J dropped 2 bases, with 13 bases sitting between them. Here the CDR3 DNA reads TGTGCCAGCCGAGGAGGTGGTCCCTACGAGCAGTACTTC. Residues: CASRGGGPYEQYF.

This clonotype was counted at least ten times. The chain employs TRBV15 and TRBJ1-1; 7 positions agree with TRBD1. CDR1 LNHNV and CDR2 YYDKDF come from the germline V gene (reference sequence). V lost 2 bases to trimming and J lost 4 bases; unmatched junction nucleotides: 4. The CDR3 spans 14 residues. CDR3 sequence: CATSRPDRFTEAFF. The CDR3, as DNA: TGTGCCACCAGCAGACCGGACAGGTTCACTGAAGCTTTCTTT.

The chain combines TRBV15 with TRBJ2-2, with 8 bases fitting TRBD2. The CDR3 is 17 amino acids. Per the germline V gene, CDR1 is LNHNV and CDR2 is YYDKDF (reference sequence). Losses at the gene ends were 3 bases for V and 5 bases for J; bases not matched to a gene: 11. This CDR3 reads CATSRVRGGSVTGELFF. Here the CDR3 DNA reads TGTGCCACCAGCAGGGTCCGGGGGGGGAGCGTGACCGGGGAGCTGTTTTTT.

Ten or more counts support this clonotype. V and J are TRBV27 and TRBJ1-4; the D gene is possibly TRBD1 (6 bases). V dropped 3 bases and J dropped 6 bases, with 11 bases sitting between them. The CDR3 runs 14 residues. Looked up from germline, CDR1 is MNHEY and CDR2 is SMNVEV (reference sequence). This CDR3 reads CASSFSGTYEKLFF. In DNA, the CDR3 is TGTGCCAGCAGTTTTTCCGGGACATATGAAAAACTGTTTTTT.

The J gene is TRBJ1-5, the V gene TRBV3-1; a possible D gene is TRBD1 (6 bases). CDR1 LGHDT and CDR2 YNNKEL come from the germline V gene (reference sequence). The ends were cut back, 0 bases at V and 9 bases at J, with 12 bases in the middle. The CDR3 runs 14 residues. The CDR3 DNA follows: TGTGCCAGCAGCCAAGATCTCAGGGGTGGGCCCCAGCATTTT. This gives the protein CASSQDLRGGPQHF. The complete variable domain, with remaining parts taken from reference TRBV3-1 and TRBJ1-5, reads DTAVSQTPKYLVTQMGNDKSIKCEQNLGHDTMYWYKQDSKKFLKIMFSYNNKELIINETVPNRFSPKSPDKAHLNLHINSLELGDSAVYFCASSQDLRGGPQHFGDGTRLSIL.

This clonotype was recorded a few times. The rearrangement joins TRBV6-1 to TRBJ1-5, with TRBD1 matching over 10 bases. This CDR3 comprises 13 residues. Germline V gene lookup returns CDR1 MNHNS and CDR2 SASEGT. V was pared by 7 bases and J by 5 bases, with 2 bases of the junction left unmatched. The CDR3 here is CASNGQGDQPQHF. The CDR3 nucleotides read TGTGCCAGCAACGGACAGGGGGATCAGCCCCAGCATTTT.

This clonotype was counted only a few times. The chain employs TRBV20-1 and TRBJ2-5; possibly TRBD2 for D (5 bases). The V and J ends lost 1 base and 4 bases respectively, with 19 bases between them. Looked up from germline, CDR1 is DFQATT and CDR2 is SNEGSKA (reference sequence). This CDR3 has 16 amino acids. DNA for the CDR3: TGCAGTGCTAGAGCCCTCCTAGCAGCCAAAGGAGAGACCCAGTACTTC. It yields the protein CSARALLAAKGETQYF.